The 25 T cell receptor beta chains below all came from one sample that was sequenced in a study of a mutant IDH1 vaccine in newly diagnosed glioma. No antigens are known for them. Stated time point: week 11, during vaccination. Vaccination used 300 ug of mutant IDH1 20-mer peptide per dose, with topical imiquimod. Sequencing was performed with immunoSEQ multiplex PCR; in TCRdb, only in-frame clones are kept and a portion is missing. This sample has 50,000 to 65,000 clones, with 70% to 85% found just once. The sample consisted of PBMCs, taken from a glioma patient whose treatment included an IDH1 peptide vaccine. These receptors were obtained from a woman aged 50 to 65 with glioma.

V usage is TRBV7-2 and J usage is TRBJ2-7; TRBD2 matches 15 bases. Germline values: CDR1 SGHTA, CDR2 FQGNSA. The CDR3 is 15 amino acids. V lost 5 bases, J lost 7 bases, and 6 bases stayed unmatched. CDR3 coding DNA: TGTGCCAGCAGCCCCGGACTAGCGGGGGGGCAAGAGCAGTACTTC. Translation: CASSPGLAGGQEQYF.

The chain carries TRBV30 and TRBJ1-5; D may be TRBD1 (5 bases). The germline gives CDR1 GTSNPN, CDR2 SVGIG (reference sequence). The germline V and J ends were trimmed by 1 base and 5 bases, with 9 bases remaining between them. CDR3 length: 13 amino acids. CDR3 coding DNA: TGTGCCTGGAGTGAGGGGCAGGATCAGCCCCAGCATTTT. It codes for CAWSEGQDQPQHF.

This chain uses TRBV19 with TRBJ1-1; no clear D gene. The germline gives CDR1 LNHDA, CDR2 SQIVND (reference sequence). The CDR3 is 13 amino acids. The germline V and J ends were trimmed by 6 bases and 0 bases, with 8 bases remaining between them. CDR3 DNA sequence: TGTGCCAGTAGGACGACCGTGAACACTGAAGCTTTCTTT. It translates to CASRTTVNTEAFF.

V is TRBV29-1 and J is TRBJ2-3; 12 nucleotides match TRBD2. CDR1 is SQVTM and CDR2 is ANQGSEA in the germline V gene. V gave up 1 base and J gave up 5 bases; unmatched junction bases: 7. CDR3 length: 16 residues. The CDR3 DNA reads TGCAGCGTTGAAGGTCTAGCGGGGGGGGTTAGAGATACGCAGTATTTT. Translated, it gives CSVEGLAGGVRDTQYF.

This chain links TRBV9 with TRBJ2-3; possibly TRBD1 or TRBD2 for D (6 bases each). The V and J ends lost 0 bases and 2 bases respectively, with 13 bases between them. There are 16 residues in the CDR3. The germline V gene encodes CDR1 SGDLS and CDR2 YYNGEE. CDR3 region: CASSVGAGGLTDTQYF. Written as DNA, the CDR3 is TGTGCCAGCAGCGTAGGGGCCGGGGGCCTCACAGATACGCAGTATTTT.

The rearrangement joins TRBV7-3 to TRBJ2-7, with TRBD1 identical over 7 bases. Losses at the gene ends were 5 bases for V and 1 base for J; bases not matched to a gene: 8. CDR3 length: 15 amino acids. Germline assignment: CDR1 SGHTA and CDR2 FQGTGA. The CDR3 loop is CASSQDRDWSYEQYF. The CDR3 bases are TGTGCCAGCAGCCAAGACAGGGATTGGTCCTACGAGCAGTACTTC.

The chain recombines TRBV7-8 with TRBJ1-1; D not certain. Germline loops: CDR1 SGHVS, CDR2 FQNEAQ. The CDR3 is 13 residues long. Trimming pared 4 bases from V and 0 bases from J, leaving 6 bases between. The CDR3 bases are TGTGCCAGCAGCTATCTGCTGAACACTGAAGCTTTCTTT. Translation: CASSYLLNTEAFF.

The V call is TRBV15, the J call TRBJ2-7; unclear D gene. V shed 3 bases and J shed 6 bases, with 15 bases lying between them. The CDR3 is 14 residues long. CDR1 LNHNV and CDR2 YYDKDF come from the germline V gene (reference sequence). The CDR3 is CATSRTRALREQYF. The CDR3 nucleotides are TGTGCCACCAGCAGGACCCGGGCCCTCCGCGAGCAGTACTTC.

The chain joins TRBV6-1 to TRBJ1-2, with TRBD1 as a possible D gene (6 bases). V was cut by 11 bases and J by 8 bases, with 21 bases left in between. This CDR3 has 13 residues. CDR1 and CDR2 (germline): MNHNS, SASEGT. CDR3 bases: TGTGCCTTGGGAGACAGGTCCCTCATAGGCTACACCTTC. Translating gives CALGDRSLIGYTF.

Notes on this clone: The junction departs from the called germline gene at one end, perhaps through a read error. The chain couples TRBV5-8 to TRBJ2-5, with 7 bases aligning to TRBD1. The CDR3 has 13 residues. Germline CDR1 reads SGHTS; CDR2 reads YDEGEE. In DNA form, the CDR3 reads TGTGCCAGCAGTTGGGACAGAGAAGACACCCAGTACTTC. It is translated as CASSWDREDTQYF.

V is TRBV7-2 and J is TRBJ1-1; D gene ambiguous. The V end was cut by 1 base, the J end by 2 bases, with 11 bases between. Looked up from germline, CDR1 is SGHTA and CDR2 is FQGNSA. This CDR3 comprises 15 residues. This CDR3 reads CASSLGGSVNTEAFF. CDR3 nucleotides: TGTGCCAGCAGCTTAGGAGGGTCTGTCAACACTGAAGCTTTCTTT.

J is TRBJ2-7 and V is TRBV4-1; no clear D gene. This CDR3 has 15 amino acids. CDR1 MGHRA and CDR2 YSYEKL come from the germline V gene. Trimming left V 2 bases short and J 2 bases short, with 13 bases between. The CDR3 loop reads CASSQFPSGTYEQYF. CDR3 in DNA: TGCGCCAGCAGCCAATTCCCAAGTGGCACCTACGAGCAGTACTTC.

V is TRBV7-2 and J is TRBJ2-5; 9 bases are a match to TRBD2. Per the germline V gene, CDR1 is SGHTA and CDR2 is FQGNSA. V dropped 5 bases and J dropped 5; count of bases not matched to a gene: 3. The CDR3 length is 13 residues. In DNA, the CDR3 is TGTGCCAGCAGCCTTAGCGGGGGTGAGACCCAGTACTTC. It is translated as CASSLSGGETQYF.

On this clone itself: This same CDR3 is encoded by further DNA sequences in the sample. The V and J genes are TRBV5-1 and TRBJ2-7; D is unresolved. The germline V gene encodes CDR1 SGHRS and CDR2 YFSETQ. V was shortened by 0 bases and J by 2 bases, with 6 bases between the two germline ends. The CDR3 runs to 13 residues. The CDR3 region is CASSLGGTYEQYF. DNA of the CDR3: TGCGCCAGCAGCTTGGGCGGTACCTACGAGCAGTACTTC. Full variable domain (missing parts from reference TRBV5-1 and TRBJ2-7): KAGVTQTPRYLIKTRGQQVTLSCSPISGHRSVSWYQQTPGQGLQFLFEYFSETQRNKGNFPGRFSGRQFSNSRSEMNVSTLELGDSALYLCASSLGGTYEQYFGPGTRLTVT.

This chain uses TRBV5-4 with TRBJ1-1; D perhaps matches TRBD1 (6 bases). This CDR3 has 16 amino acids. CDR1 is SGHNT and CDR2 is YYREEE in the germline V gene (reference sequence). Between the trimmed V and J ends, which lost 4 bases and 4 bases, there was a span of 20 bases. Here the CDR3 reads CASSPPGPKGGTEAFF. In nucleotides, the CDR3 is TGTGCCAGCAGCCCCCCGGGACCGAAGGGGGGCACTGAAGCTTTCTTT.

The chain uses TRBV6-1 and TRBJ2-7; D may match TRBD1 or TRBD2 (5 bases each). This CDR3 region has 13 residues. Trimming cost V 9 bases and J 2 bases, with 14 bases left between them. Per germline, CDR1 MNHNS and CDR2 SASEGT. The CDR3 DNA sequence: TGTGCCAGTAACTACGGGGCCACCTACGAGCAGTACTTC. Translating gives CASNYGATYEQYF.

This chain connects TRBV28 to TRBJ1-5, with 8 bases identical to TRBD1. V trimming: 2 bases; J trimming: 0 bases; junction bases outside the gene matches: 3. This CDR3 has 16 amino acids. Germline lookup yields CDR1 MDHEN and CDR2 SYDVKM. The chain's CDR3 is CASSLRTGLSNQPQHF. Written as DNA, the CDR3 is TGTGCCAGCAGTTTACGGACAGGGCTTAGCAATCAGCCCCAGCATTTT.

The rearrangement links TRBV10-2 to TRBJ1-5, with 9 bases identical to TRBD1. The CDR3 consists of 18 residues. V was clipped by 2 bases and J by 3 bases; unmatched bases: 11. Germline-derived CDR1 and CDR2 are WSHSY and SAAADI. The CDR3 spells CASSEPRPGTGINQPQHF. CDR3 coding DNA: TGCGCCAGCAGTGAGCCACGTCCCGGGACAGGGATCAATCAGCCCCAGCATTTT.

The chain links TRBV19 to TRBJ1-2; tentatively, D is TRBD1 (6 bases). The germline V gene has CDR1 LNHDA and CDR2 SQIVND (reference sequence). The CDR3 sequence is 14 residues long. Trimming stripped 9 bases from V and 4 bases from J, with 18 bases between. Here the CDR3 reads CASTKGLGAYGYTF. CDR3 nucleotides: TGTGCCAGCACAAAGGGTCTGGGGGCCTATGGCTACACCTTC.

The rearrangement joins TRBV6-6 to TRBJ2-7; 10 positions agree with TRBD1. Germline CDR1 is MNHNY and CDR2 is SVGAGI (reference sequence). The ends lost 2 bases at V and 2 bases at J; junction bases unmatched: 6. This CDR3 has 16 amino acids. The chain's CDR3 is CASSYPAGTGAYEQYF. The DNA of the CDR3 is TGTGCCAGCAGTTACCCGGCCGGGACAGGGGCCTACGAGCAGTACTTC.

The CDR3 spells CASSTGQGANEKLFF. In DNA form, the CDR3 reads TGCGCCAGCAGCACAGGACAGGGGGCGAATGAAAAACTGTTTTTT. The V call is TRBV5-1, the J call TRBJ1-4; TRBD1 aligns across 11 bases. Trimming at V came to 4 bases and at J to 5 bases, leaving 4 bases not matched to a gene. Germline V lookup: CDR1 SGHRS, CDR2 YFSETQ. CDR3 length: 15 amino acids.

The rearrangement links TRBV7-8 to TRBJ1-4; D remains ambiguous. The CDR3 is made up of 12 amino acids. V was shortened by 5 bases and J by 3 bases, with 4 bases between the two germline ends. Germline CDR1 reads SGHVS; CDR2 reads FQNEAQ. The CDR3: CASSDPNEKLFF. The CDR3 DNA follows: TGTGCCAGCAGCGATCCTAATGAAAAACTGTTTTTT.

This clone was counted only a few times. The chain uses TRBV6-1 and TRBJ1-1; D not certain. CDR3 length: 14 residues. V was trimmed by 1 base and J by 0 bases, leaving 6 bases between them. Per germline, CDR1 MNHNS and CDR2 SASEGT. CDR3 residues: CASSEGVLNTEAFF. CDR3 nucleotide sequence: TGTGCCAGCAGTGAAGGGGTCCTGAACACTGAAGCTTTCTTT.

CDR3 sequence reads: CASSYSGAAYEQYF. CDR3 in DNA: TGTGCCAGCAGTTACTCAGGGGCCGCCTACGAGCAGTACTTC. This chain joins TRBV6-6 and TRBJ2-7; weak D call: TRBD1 (5 bases). The CDR3 has 14 residues. The V gene lost 0 bases and the J gene lost 2 bases, with 8 bases spanning the gap. The germline V gene encodes CDR1 MNHNY and CDR2 SVGAGI (reference sequence).

The genes are TRBV6-6 and TRBJ2-7; TRBD1 matches 7 bases. Germline-derived CDR1 and CDR2 are MNHNY and SVGAGI (reference sequence). The V and J ends lost 5 bases and 1 base, in that order; junction bases with no gene match: 5. This CDR3 contains 14 residues. Here the CDR3 reads CASSARQGSYEQYF. The CDR3 DNA sequence: TGTGCCAGCAGTGCCCGACAGGGATCCTACGAGCAGTACTTC.